The next 9 T cell receptor beta chains were all read from a single sample in a study of tissue T cells after allogeneic stem cell transplantation. The assay was immunoSEQ multiplex PCR, and TCRdb's table has in-frame clones only and misses some. The sample lists some 4,000 clones, less than 60% occurring once. Time point defined: mouse harvest day 14 after allogeneic transplant. Tail vein injection delivered 10^7 T-cell-depleted bone marrow cells and 10^6 splenic CD5+ T cells. The specimen was lymph node tissue. The receptors were sampled from a female BALB/c mouse given C57BL/6 T cells with graft-versus-host disease after an allogeneic hematopoietic cell transplant.

In regard to this clone: All gene names here are mouse names. The CDR3 end is not reached by the read, which stops 1 residue before it; the germline J gene fills it in. This rearrangement joins TRBV3 to TRBJ1-1; a weak D match, TRBD1 (5 bases). V was shortened by 5 bases and J by 0 bases, with 13 bases between the two germline ends. CDR1 and CDR2 from the germline V gene are SNHLY and FYNGKV (reference sequence). The CDR3 loop spans 15 amino acids. CDR3 bases read: TGTGCCAGCAGCCCTCGGACAATTGCAAACACAGAAGTCTTC. This encodes CASSPRTIANTEVF. The full CDR3 protein reads CASSPRTIANTEVFF.

Comments on this clone: The genes and germline here are from mouse. Read data end 1 residue before the CDR3 end; the end is taken from the germline J gene. The chain recombines TRBV23 with TRBJ2-5; the D call TRBD1 from the table was never checked on the DNA. The CDR3 totals 14 residues. Germline loops: CDR1 KGHTA, CDR2 FQNQQP. The CDR3 loop reads CSSSPTVNQDTQYF. CDR3 bases read: TGCTCCAGCAGTCCGACAGTTAACCAAGACACCCAGTAC.

As for this clone: The gene names given are mouse names. The read comes to an end 1 residue before the CDR3 does, leaving the germline J gene to fill in the end. The rearrangement uses TRBV12-2 and TRBJ2-7, with TRBD2 matching over 8 bases. V gave up 2 bases and J gave up 0 bases; unmatched junction bases: 5. The CDR3 runs 15 residues. Germline values: CDR1 SGHLS, CDR2 HYDKME. The sequenced CDR3 bases are TGTGCCAGCTCTCCCCGGGGGGGGCGCTCCTATGAACAGTAC. It is translated as CASSPRGGRSYEQY. The whole CDR3 is CASSPRGGRSYEQYF.

Notes on this clone: Gene and germline names: mouse. The read terminates 1 residue before the CDR3 end, so the remaining end is supplied by the germline J gene. The chain has TRBV3 and TRBJ2-1; D may be TRBD1 (7 bases). The V gene lost 0 bases and the J gene lost 7 bases, with 13 bases spanning the gap. The CDR3 length is 15 residues. Germline-derived CDR1 and CDR2 are SNHLY and FYNGKV (reference sequence). CDR3 sequence: CASSLAQGGGAEQFF. The sequenced part of the CDR3 DNA is TGTGCCAGCAGCTTAGCGCAGGGGGGAGGGGCTGAGCAGTTC.

Worth noting for this clone: Mouse germline and gene names are used. The read finishes 1 residue shy of the CDR3 end, and the germline J gene is used to complete it. The chain recombines TRBV12-2 with TRBJ2-4, with 12 bases matching TRBD2. Trimming cost V 4 bases and J 7 bases; bases outside gene matches: 5. Germline V gene data show CDR1 as SGHLS and CDR2 as HYDKME. The CDR3 consists of 14 residues. The CDR3 protein is CASSLDWGGDTLYF. CDR3 DNA (partial): TGTGCCAGCTCCCTCGACTGGGGGGGCGACACCTTGTAC.

In the case of this clone: Gene labels here are mouse ones. The missing CDR3 end, 1 residue past where the read stops, is filled in from the germline J gene. V and J are TRBV26 and TRBJ2-4; no clear D. V was trimmed by 2 bases and J by 1 base, leaving 4 bases between them. The CDR3 loop spans 13 amino acids. Germline lookup yields CDR1 KGHPV and CDR2 FQNQEV (reference sequence). Incomplete CDR3 DNA: TGTGCCAGCAGTCTGGAGGGTCAAAACACCTTGTAC. It translates to CASSLEGQNTLY. The full CDR3 is CASSLEGQNTLYF.

Points on this clone: Germline and genes: mouse. The read gets to within 1 residue of the CDR3 end, and the germline J gene fills in the rest. This rearrangement joins TRBV29 to TRBJ2-7; D is undetermined. V lost 1 base and J lost 4, with 8 bases in between. The CDR3 loop spans 13 amino acids. Germline lookup yields CDR1 MSHET and CDR2 SYDVDS. This CDR3 is CASSLYRGYEQYF. CDR3 DNA (partial): TGTGCTAGCAGTTTATATCGGGGTTATGAACAGTAC. Full variable domain (rest looked up from reference TRBV29 and TRBJ2-7): DMKVTQMPRYLIKRMGENVLLECGQDMSHETMYWYRQDPGLGLQLIYISYDVDSNSEGDIPKGYRVSRKKREHFSLILDSAKTNQTSVYFCASSLYRGYEQYFGPGTRLTVL.

This clone showed up just a few times. The gene symbols are mouse symbols. Sequencing ends 1 residue short of the CDR3 end; the germline J gene provides the rest. The chain is built from TRBV2 and TRBJ2-7; D perhaps matches TRBD1 (5 bases). The germline CDR1 and CDR2 sequences are LGHNA and YSYQKL. V lost 2 bases and J lost 0, with 5 bases in between. The CDR3 has 13 residues. This CDR3 is CASSQQGSYEQYF. The sequenced CDR3 bases are TGTGCCAGCAGCCAACAGGGCTCCTATGAACAGTAC.

With regard to this clone: Germline and genes: mouse. The part of the CDR3 DNA that was read is TGTGCCAGCTCTCTCCCGGACAGGGGGCCTGGAAATACGCTCTAT. As protein: CASSLPDRGPGNTLY. The CDR3, in full, reads CASSLPDRGPGNTLYF. V is TRBV12-2 and J is TRBJ1-3; 11 bases match TRBD1. The read falls 1 residue short of the CDR3 end, and the missing part is taken from the germline J gene. CDR3 length: 16 residues. J gave up 2 bases and V 0 bases, and 2 bases lay outside the gene matches. In germline, CDR1 is SGHLS, CDR2 HYDKME.